Sequencing of this T cell receptor (beta chain) was carried out in a study of cytomegalovirus exposure and HLA in healthy donors. About the research overall: Earlier results showed 117 million unique TCR beta sequences derived from approximately 170 million T cells.

This CDR3 spans 14 amino acids. The V gene lost 2 bases and the J gene lost 11 bases, with 17 bases spanning the gap. Germline CDR1 and CDR2: SGHTA and FQGNSA. Researchers ran the PCR with 60 Vbeta and 13 Jbeta primers. Repertoires were generated with immunoSEQ multiplex PCR, while TCRdb's copy carries only in-frame clones and drops some. There are some 140,000 clones in the sample; around 87% occur only once, and under 6.5% lies in the top ten. Broader study findings: Several of the most significant clusters appeared linked to common viral pathogens, based on a later analysis. As a later analysis showed, a missense DCLRE1C variant was linked to trimming of TCR beta V- and J-genes.

This clone was seen a handful of times. The antigen is unknown. The chain carries TRBV7-2 and TRBJ2-3; TRBD2 is a possible D gene (5 bases). Material: PBMCs. The TCR originated in a woman in her 30s in good health and CMV-seronegative. The DNA of the CDR3 is TGTGCCAGCAGCTTACAAGCGGCGGGCAAGGGGCAGTATTTT. Amino acid sequence: CASSLQAAGKGQYF. The variable domain in full, with the rest retrieved from reference TRBV7-2 and TRBJ2-3, is GAGVSQSPSNKVTEKGKDVELRCDPISGHTALYWYRQSLGQGLEFLIYFQGNSAPDKSGLPSDRFSAERTGGSVSTLTIQRTQQEDSAVYLCASSLQAAGKGQYFGPGTRLTVL.